The 8 T cell receptor beta chains in this list originate from one sample, sequenced in a study of cytomegalovirus exposure and HLA in healthy donors. The PCR made use of 60 Vbeta and 13 Jbeta primers. The repertoire was sequenced with immunoSEQ multiplex PCR; TCRdb's copy has only in-frame clones and lacks some. Its clone listing holds about 58,000 clones. Sequencing was carried out using PBMCs. These receptors were obtained from a woman aged 18-29 years in good health and CMV-seronegative.

The chain is built from TRBV15 and TRBJ1-2, with D hard to call. The CDR3 is 12 residues long. The germline CDR1 and CDR2 sequences are LNHNV and YYDKDF (reference sequence). V was shortened by 3 bases and J by 5 bases, with 7 bases between the two germline ends. The CDR3 reads CATSRSRYGYTF. Here the CDR3 DNA reads TGTGCCACCAGCAGGAGCCGTTATGGCTACACCTTC.

V is TRBV5-1 and J is TRBJ1-1; TRBD1 aligns across 8 bases. J gave up 9 bases and V 5 bases, and 9 bases lay outside the gene matches. CDR3 length: 13 residues. CDR1 SGHRS and CDR2 YFSETQ come from the germline V gene. DNA of the CDR3: TGCGCCAGCAGACGTCCGGGACAGGTAAAAGCTTTCTTT. Translating gives CASRRPGQVKAFF.

The chain carries TRBV7-2 and TRBJ1-4, with TRBD1 identical over 9 bases. This CDR3 region has 15 residues. J lost 0 bases, V lost 5 bases, and 1 base had no gene match. Germline V lookup: CDR1 SGHTA, CDR2 FQGNSA. CDR3 sequence reads: CASSRQGATNEKLFF. CDR3 bases: TGTGCCAGCAGCCGACAGGGGGCAACTAATGAAAAACTGTTTTTT.

The V call is TRBV11-1, the J call TRBJ2-5; TRBD2 agrees at 13 bases. CDR1 is SGHAT and CDR2 is FQDESV in the germline V gene (reference sequence). The CDR3 is made up of 15 amino acids. V lost 5 bases and J lost 3; bases outside the gene matches: 3. This CDR3 reads CASSPGTSGEETQYF. The CDR3 DNA follows: TGTGCCAGCAGCCCCGGGACTAGCGGGGAAGAGACCCAGTACTTC.

The chain joins TRBV6-5 to TRBJ1-1, with D perhaps TRBD1 (5 bases). CDR1 is MNHEY and CDR2 is SVGAGI in the germline V gene. V lost 6 bases and J 3 bases, leaving 14 bases between the germline ends. The CDR3 contains 14 residues. CDR3 in amino acids: CASRVMTAHTEAFF. In nucleotides, the CDR3 is TGTGCCAGCAGAGTAATGACAGCTCACACTGAAGCTTTCTTT.

The genes are TRBV5-6 and TRBJ2-2, with 9 bases aligning to TRBD2. J gave up 5 bases and V 3 bases, and 8 bases lay outside the gene matches. Looked up from germline, CDR1 is SGHDT and CDR2 is YYEEEE. The CDR3 is made up of 16 amino acids. This CDR3 is CASSSISGSWTGELFF. CDR3 in DNA: TGTGCCAGCAGCTCCATTAGCGGGAGTTGGACCGGGGAGCTGTTTTTT.

The CDR3 protein is CASTPRGPGSSYNEQFF. The CDR3 DNA follows: TGCGCCAGCACTCCAAGGGGGCCGGGGAGCTCCTACAATGAGCAGTTCTTC. This chain joins TRBV4-1 and TRBJ2-1; TRBD1 agrees at 7 bases. Trimming at V came to 7 bases and at J to 0 bases, leaving 12 bases not matched to a gene. The V gene's germline CDR1 is MGHRA and CDR2 YSYEKL. This CDR3 region has 17 residues.

The genes are TRBV6-5 and TRBJ2-3; D ambiguous. Germline loops: CDR1 MNHEY, CDR2 SVGAGI. The CDR3 runs 16 residues. Deletions cut 0 bases from V and 3 bases from J, with 13 bases between. In nucleotides, the CDR3 is TGTGCCAGCAGTTACTCAGCCGTTGTTCGGACAGATACGCAGTATTTT. It translates to CASSYSAVVRTDTQYF.